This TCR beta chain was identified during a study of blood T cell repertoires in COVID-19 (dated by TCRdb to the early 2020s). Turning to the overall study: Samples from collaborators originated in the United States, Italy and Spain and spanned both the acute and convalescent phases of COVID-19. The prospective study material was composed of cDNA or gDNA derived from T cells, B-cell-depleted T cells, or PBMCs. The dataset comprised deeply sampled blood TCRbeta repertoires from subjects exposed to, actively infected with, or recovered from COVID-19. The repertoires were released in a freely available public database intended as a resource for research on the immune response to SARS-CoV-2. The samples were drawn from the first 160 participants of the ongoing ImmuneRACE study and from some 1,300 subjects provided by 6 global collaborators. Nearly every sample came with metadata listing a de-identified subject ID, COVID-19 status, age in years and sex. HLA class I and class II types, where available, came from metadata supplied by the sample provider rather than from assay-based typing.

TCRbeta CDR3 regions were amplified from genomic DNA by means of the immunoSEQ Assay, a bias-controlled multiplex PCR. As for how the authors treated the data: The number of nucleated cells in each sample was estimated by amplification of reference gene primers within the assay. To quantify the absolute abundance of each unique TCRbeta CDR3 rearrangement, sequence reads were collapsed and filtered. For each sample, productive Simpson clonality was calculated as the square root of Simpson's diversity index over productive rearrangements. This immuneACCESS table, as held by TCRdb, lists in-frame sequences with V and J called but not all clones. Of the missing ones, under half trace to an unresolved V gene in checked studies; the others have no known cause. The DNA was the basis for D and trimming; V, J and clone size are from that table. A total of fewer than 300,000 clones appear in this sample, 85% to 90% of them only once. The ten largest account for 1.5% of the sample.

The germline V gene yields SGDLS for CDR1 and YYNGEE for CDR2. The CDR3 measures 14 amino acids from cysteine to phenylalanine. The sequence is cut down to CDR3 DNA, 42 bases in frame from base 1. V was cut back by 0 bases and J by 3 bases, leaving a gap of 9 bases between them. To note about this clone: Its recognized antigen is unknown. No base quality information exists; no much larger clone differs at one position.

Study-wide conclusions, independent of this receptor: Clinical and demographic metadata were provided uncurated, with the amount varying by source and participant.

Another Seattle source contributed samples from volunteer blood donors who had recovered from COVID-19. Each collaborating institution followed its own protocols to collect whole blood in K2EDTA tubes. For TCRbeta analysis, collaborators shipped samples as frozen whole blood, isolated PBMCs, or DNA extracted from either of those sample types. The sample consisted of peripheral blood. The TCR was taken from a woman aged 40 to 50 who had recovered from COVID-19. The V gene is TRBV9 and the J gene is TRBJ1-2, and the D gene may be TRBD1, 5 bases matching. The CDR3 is CASSVGGADYGYTF. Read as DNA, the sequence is TGTGCCAGCAGCGTAGGCGGGGCTGACTATGGCTACACCTTC.